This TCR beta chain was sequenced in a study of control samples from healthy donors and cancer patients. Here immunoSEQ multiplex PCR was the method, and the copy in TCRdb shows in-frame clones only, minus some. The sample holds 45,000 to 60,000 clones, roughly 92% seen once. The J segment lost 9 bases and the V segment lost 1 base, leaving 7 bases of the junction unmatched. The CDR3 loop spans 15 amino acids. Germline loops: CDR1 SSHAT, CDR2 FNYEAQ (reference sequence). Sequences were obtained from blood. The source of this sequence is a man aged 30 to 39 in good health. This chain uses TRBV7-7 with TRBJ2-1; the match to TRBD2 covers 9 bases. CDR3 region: CASSLGAGGFGEQFF. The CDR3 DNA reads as TGTGCCAGCAGCTTAGGAGCGGGGGGCTTCGGTGAGCAGTTCTTC.